This T cell receptor beta chain was recorded in a study of response to subunit inactivated influenza vaccine. A single record per CDR3 protein comes from TCRdb applying MiXCR to the RT-PCR reads. The table lists 650,000 to 800,000 distinct CDR3 sequences, more than 11% of them singletons, with approximately 6.5% in the top ten. This CDR3 is built from 16 residues. From germline, CDR1 is MGHRA and CDR2 YSYEKL. The ends lost 1 base at V and 3 bases at J; junction bases unmatched: 8. The sample here was PBMCs from blood, taken 14 to 15 days before vaccination. The TCR sequence derives from a man aged 50 to 59 who received an inactivated influenza vaccine. This chain uses TRBV4-1 with TRBJ2-7, with 8 nucleotides matching TRBD1. CDR3 region: CASSQAGQANFYEQYF. Here the CDR3 DNA reads TGCGCCAGCAGCCAAGCGGGACAGGCGAACTTCTACGAGCAGTACTTC.